A selection of T cell receptor beta chains follows, all from one sample in a study of T-cell memory formation after mild COVID-19. TCRdb ran MiXCR on the 5' RACE reads and lists one entry per CDR3 protein. The sample has roughly 480,000 distinct CDR3 sequences, about 23% seen once. What was sequenced was PBMCs or a T cell subset sorted from them (not recorded which). These receptors were collected from an adult woman who had mild COVID-19 (a few samples of this study predate the infection). Cell type and time point are not known. CDR3s leave out the opening cysteine and the closing phenylalanine or tryptophan. Each record gives: J gene, V gene, CDR3 protein.

TRBJ2-3	TRBV20-1	SARGATDTQY
TRBJ2-4	TRBV29-1	SVESVGAKNIQY
TRBJ2-3	TRBV24-1	ATSEYDLPQGQDTQY
TRBJ2-7	TRBV6-5	ASSKSDRPTGQY
TRBJ2-5	TRBV7-6	ASSLAQTGQETQY
TRBJ2-7	TRBV5-4	ASSSPTADYEQY
TRBJ2-7	TRBV5-8	ASSLDRGNEQY
TRBJ1-1	TRBV7-2	ASSGPLVGGTEAF
TRBJ2-3	TRBV9	ASSIGGQGRDTQY
TRBJ2-6	TRBV7-2	ASSPGQGFGANVLT
TRBJ2-1	TRBV7-3	ASSLTPSSGAYEQF
TRBJ2-7	TRBV3-1	ASSPGLAGGPYEQY
TRBJ1-2	TRBV7-2	ATVLQAFRGYT
TRBJ2-5	TRBV12-3/TRBV12-4	ASSTLRGPAYQETQY
TRBJ2-1	TRBV6-7	ASSYLRSTDYEQF
TRBJ2-1	TRBV6-5	ASSEDPWDRGLTQF
TRBJ2-7	TRBV30	AWSQGQGADEQY
TRBJ2-7	TRBV15	ATSSDRYYYEQY
TRBJ2-2	TRBV7-2	ASSFSPVTSGTGELF
TRBJ2-1	TRBV7-2	ASSTSETGAYNEQF
TRBJ2-4	TRBV27	ASSRGLGGPGTSGSNIQY
TRBJ1-1	TRBV30	AWKDSQNTEAF
TRBJ2-1	TRBV24-1	ATSDSGGYWNEQF
TRBJ2-1	TRBV24-1	ATSDLDQADEQF
TRBJ2-5	TRBV12-3/TRBV12-4	ASSLGGIIGLGKETQY
TRBJ2-1	TRBV18	ASSREQGIEQF
TRBJ2-4	TRBV4-2	ASSHGDRGSLGIQY
TRBJ2-2	TRBV5-5	ASSPGIRGSTGELF
TRBJ2-3	TRBV6-5	ASSPGQSHTDTQY
TRBJ2-5	TRBV12-3/TRBV12-4	ASSLTVETQY
TRBJ2-7	TRBV4-1	ASSTQPGQYYEQY
TRBJ1-1	TRBV9	ASSQGGRGAF
TRBJ2-5	TRBV20-1	SARGHDAGVFETQY
TRBJ2-1	TRBV24-1	ATSDSWTANNEQF
TRBJ2-3	TRBV7-9	ASSPGQAGTQY
TRBJ1-1	TRBV5-1	ASSLAFVNTEAF
TRBJ1-2	TRBV5-1	ASSPRTDLNYGYT
TRBJ2-3	TRBV24-1	ATSDLGVKADTQY
TRBJ1-3	TRBV20-1	SAREEGSSGNTIY
TRBJ2-1	TRBV6-2/TRBV6-3	ASSRPDKLPTNEQF
TRBJ2-7	TRBV14	ASRGRGYEQY
TRBJ2-7	TRBV4-3	ASSQVVGAGYEQY
TRBJ1-1	TRBV20-1	SAMTGMSAEAF
TRBJ1-4	TRBV25-1	ASSRDRGNNEKLF
TRBJ2-1	TRBV6-5	ASSYSRGGNEQF
TRBJ2-7	TRBV12-3/TRBV12-4	ASTPWTDEQY
TRBJ1-1	TRBV20-1	SARPPGGSAF
TRBJ2-2	TRBV29-1	SVEDYGGTSGTAGELF
TRBJ1-6	TRBV4-1	ASSQVSQNSPLH
TRBJ2-5	TRBV5-1	ASHSGEPRETQY
TRBJ2-2	TRBV30	AWSRTSGSSGTGELF
TRBJ2-7	TRBV4-1	ASSQPFPLTGAREQY
TRBJ2-3	TRBV27	ASSLGDRGRGTDTQY
TRBJ2-5	TRBV15	ATSRSSQETQY
TRBJ1-4	TRBV18	ASSPGNEKLF
TRBJ2-7	TRBV5-4	ASSLVPGGSSYEQY
TRBJ2-3	TRBV28	ASSTSGDWADTQY